This passage covers 6 T cell receptor beta chains from one sample sequenced in a study of T cells in Graves' hyperthyroidism and ophthalmopathy (dated by TCRdb to between 2019 and 2020). The library was made by multiplex PCR. Sequencing was carried out with an Illumina HiSeq 2000. Amplification of TCR beta CDR3 regions was carried out from RNA transcripts. The TCR CDR3 was subjected to a first round of RT-PCR using the HTBI primer set and the Qiagen OneStep RT-PCR kit. TCRdb cleaned the public reads at Q25 with fastp, built clones with MiXCR and kept in-frame beta chains. Identical CDR3 protein sequences are pooled into one entry, listed with their most common genes and DNA. The sample profile shows under 400,000 distinct CDR3 sequences; about 15% of them were found once. Of the sample, approximately 19% is held by the ten largest clones. Sequenced: blood. The source of these receptors is a woman in her sixties or seventies with Graves' ophthalmopathy.

This clonotype was counted ten times or more. This sequence joins TRBV18 and TRBJ1-2, with TRBD1 matching 8 bases. Germline lookup yields CDR1 KGHSH and CDR2 LQKENI. This CDR3 is built from 15 residues. With V trimmed by 4 bases and J by 4 bases, 8 bases remained unmatched. CDR3 DNA sequence: TGTGCCAGCTCACTGGGACAGGACCACCTCTATGGCTACACCTTC. It is translated as CASSLGQDHLYGYTF.

This clonotype showed up many times. The chain carries TRBV4-1 and TRBJ2-3; 10 nucleotides line up with TRBD2. Germline CDR1 and CDR2: MGHRA and YSYEKL. Trimming took 4 bases from V and 6 from J; bases not matched to a gene: 13. This CDR3 has 17 residues. The CDR3 region is CASSPLGLASKFDTQYF. The CDR3 bases are TGCGCCAGCAGCCCTCTGGGACTAGCGTCCAAATTTGATACGCAGTATTTT.

This clonotype occurred many times. This chain connects TRBV2 to TRBJ1-5; D gene uncertain. V was cut by 7 bases and J by 3 bases, with 16 bases left in between. Germline values: CDR1 SNHLY, CDR2 FYNNEI. The CDR3 consists of 15 residues. The CDR3 DNA follows: TGTGCCAGCACCCCAACCCGTCAGGTCAATCAGCCCCAGCATTTT. Its translation: CASTPTRQVNQPQHF.

The V and J genes are TRBV27 and TRBJ2-1; 8 bases match TRBD2. The CDR3 has 15 residues. CDR1 is MNHEY and CDR2 is SMNVEV in the germline V gene (reference sequence). V shed 4 bases, J shed 5 bases, and the junction held 7 bases outside the gene matches. CDR3 bases: TGTGCCAGCAGTTCAGGACTAGCCTGGGACAATGAGCAGTTCTTC. Encoded protein: CASSSGLAWDNEQFF.

In its sample, this clonotype was seen many times. V and J are TRBV5-1 and TRBJ2-2, with 10 bases matching TRBD1. Trimming removed 6 bases from V and 8 bases from J; junction bases left unmatched: 10. The CDR3 is made up of 15 amino acids. Germline CDR1 is SGHRS and CDR2 is YFSETQ. The CDR3 region has the DNA TGCGCCAGCACCCCGGACAGGGGGTCAATTGGGGAGCTGTTTTTT. It is translated as CASTPDRGSIGELFF.

This clonotype has ten or more counts. This chain links TRBV7-9 with TRBJ1-3; D ambiguous. V dropped 5 bases and J dropped 1 base, with 12 bases sitting between them. Per germline, CDR1 SEHNR and CDR2 FQNEAQ (reference sequence). This CDR3 region has 15 residues. For the CDR3, the DNA is TGTGCCAGCAGCCCTAGCGGAGGGTCTGGAAACACCATATATTTT. Encoded protein: CASSPSGGSGNTIYF.